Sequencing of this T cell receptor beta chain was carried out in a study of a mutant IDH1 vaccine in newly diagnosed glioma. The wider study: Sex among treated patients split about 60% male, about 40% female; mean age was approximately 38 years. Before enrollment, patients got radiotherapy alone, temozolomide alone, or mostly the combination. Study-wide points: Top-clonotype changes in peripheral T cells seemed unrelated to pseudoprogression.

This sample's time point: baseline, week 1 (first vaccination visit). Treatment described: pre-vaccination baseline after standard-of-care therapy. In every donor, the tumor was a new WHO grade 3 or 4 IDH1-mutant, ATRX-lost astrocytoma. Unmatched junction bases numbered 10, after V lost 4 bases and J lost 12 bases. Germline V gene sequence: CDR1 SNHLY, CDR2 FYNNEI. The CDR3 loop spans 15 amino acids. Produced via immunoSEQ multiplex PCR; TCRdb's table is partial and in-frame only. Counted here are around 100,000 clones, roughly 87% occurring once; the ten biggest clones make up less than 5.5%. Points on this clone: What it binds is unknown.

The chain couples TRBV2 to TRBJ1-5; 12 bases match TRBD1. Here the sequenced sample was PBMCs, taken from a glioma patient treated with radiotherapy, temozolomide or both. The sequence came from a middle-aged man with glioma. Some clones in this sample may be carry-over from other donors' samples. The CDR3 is CASSVLGTGGLRQHF. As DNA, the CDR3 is TGTGCCAGCAGTGTGTTAGGGACAGGGGGCCTTCGCCAGCATTTT.